These 12 T cell receptor beta chains were sequenced from one sample in a study of CD8+ T cells in alopecia areata (dated by TCRdb to the late 2010s). This specimen's time point label, interpreted: 20 to 30 weeks on oral tofacitinib. The sample's treatment or condition, from its label and the paper: oral pan-JAK inhibitor, 5-10 mg twice daily. Receptor amplification or capture employed the immunoSEQ multiplex PCR assay. For TCR sequencing, RNA was extracted from every sample and reverse transcribed into cDNA to serve as template. Entries here come from immuneACCESS through TCRdb and include only in-frame sequences with V and J called. Some clones fail to appear in such tables; in the studies checked, an unresolved V gene covers under half of the shortfall, and the cause of the remainder is unknown. A total of 100,000 to 120,000 clones appear in this sample, 56% of them only once. The top ten hold approximately 3.6% of the sample.

The sequencing here drew on CD4+ T cells sorted from blood, taken at week 24, from a patient treated with tofacitinib. The receptor set was obtained from a human donor with alopecia areata.

V and J are TRBV25-1 and TRBJ2-7; D unclear. Germline V gene sequence: CDR1 MGHDK, CDR2 SYGVNS. The CDR3 spans 12 residues. The V end lost 3 bases, the J end lost 4 bases, and 7 bases lay between the germline ends. The CDR3 loop reads CASSDLRYEQYF. The CDR3 nucleotides are TGTGCCAGCAGTGATCTGAGGTACGAGCAGTACTTC.

The chain has TRBV7-2 and TRBJ2-3, with 11 bases lining up with TRBD2. Germline trimming cut 5 bases from V and 3 bases from J; bases unmatched to any gene: 4. This CDR3 spans 15 amino acids. Germline V gene lookup returns CDR1 SGHTA and CDR2 FQGNSA. CDR3 amino acids: CASSATSGGTDTQYF. The CDR3 coding sequence is TGTGCCAGCAGCGCTACTAGCGGGGGAACAGATACGCAGTATTTT.

This chain connects TRBV25-1 to TRBJ1-1; no definite D call. Germline CDR1 MGHDK, CDR2 SYGVNS. The CDR3 is 12 amino acids. Trimming removed 7 bases from V and 4 bases from J, with 10 bases in between. In DNA form, the CDR3 reads TGTGCCAGCACCAGAATGGGCACTGAAGCTTTCTTT. Amino acid sequence: CASTRMGTEAFF.

J is TRBJ2-3 and V is TRBV7-2; 10 bases match TRBD1. CDR3 length equals 15 residues. In germline, CDR1 is SGHTA, CDR2 FQGNSA. J was trimmed by 3 bases and V by 2 bases; bases with no gene match: 2. The CDR3 bases are TGTGCCAGCAGCTTAAGGGGACAGGGGACAGATACGCAGTATTTT. Amino acid sequence: CASSLRGQGTDTQYF.

The rearrangement uses TRBV29-1 and TRBJ2-2, with D perhaps TRBD2 (6 bases). CDR3 length: 15 amino acids. Germline CDR1 reads SQVTM; CDR2 reads ANQGSEA. Deletions cut 7 bases from V and 0 bases from J, with 15 bases between. The CDR3 region is CSAGGRFANTGELFF. The CDR3 DNA follows: TGCAGCGCAGGTGGGAGGTTCGCGAACACCGGGGAGCTGTTTTTT.

The genes are TRBV18 and TRBJ1-5; TRBD1 is a possible D gene (6 bases). From germline, CDR1 is KGHSH and CDR2 LQKENI. This CDR3 is 15 amino acids long. The germline V and J ends were trimmed by 3 bases and 4 bases, with 13 bases remaining between them. CDR3 DNA: TGTGCCAGCTCACCTCTCGGACAGCCTAATCAGCCCCAGCATTTT. Translation gives CASSPLGQPNQPQHF.

This clone has just a few counts. The CDR3 nucleotides read TGTGCCAGCAGCTCCCCCGCAGGGGGTTCGGGAGAAAAACTGTTTTTT. Translating it yields CASSSPAGGSGEKLFF. The V gene is TRBV7-9, the J gene TRBJ1-4; 7 bases line up with TRBD1. Germline V gives CDR1 SEHNR, CDR2 FQNEAQ (reference sequence). This CDR3 region has 16 residues. V lost 4 bases and J lost 8; bases outside the gene matches: 13.

In its sample, this clone was seen a few times. The rearrangement uses TRBV30 and TRBJ2-5; a weak D match, TRBD2 (5 bases). CDR3 length: 13 residues. Per germline, CDR1 GTSNPN and CDR2 SVGIG (reference sequence). Trimming cost V 0 bases and J 2 bases, with 7 bases left between them. This CDR3 reads CAWSVSGQETQYF. As DNA, the CDR3 is TGTGCCTGGAGTGTGAGCGGTCAAGAGACCCAGTACTTC.

The chain is built from TRBV2 and TRBJ2-1; weak D call: TRBD1 (5 bases). Germline V lookup: CDR1 SNHLY, CDR2 FYNNEI. Trimming cost V 3 bases and J 10 bases, with 13 bases left between them. The length of the CDR3 is 13 residues. DNA of the CDR3: TGTGCCAGCAGTGACGTAGGGGAAGTGGAGCAGTTCTTC. It codes for CASSDVGEVEQFF.

The chain has TRBV2 and TRBJ1-5, with D perhaps matching TRBD1 (6 bases). Germline V gene sequence: CDR1 SNHLY, CDR2 FYNNEI. This CDR3 has 13 residues. The V gene lost 6 bases and the J gene lost 3 bases, with 9 bases spanning the gap. The chain's CDR3 is CASSDRFNQPQHF. The CDR3 coding sequence is TGTGCCAGCAGCGACAGGTTCAATCAGCCCCAGCATTTT.

This clone has a handful of counts. The CDR3 is CASSSTSGGYEQYF. CDR3 sequence (DNA): TGTGCCAGCTCGTCGACTAGCGGGGGGTACGAGCAGTACTTC. The rearrangement joins TRBV18 to TRBJ2-7; 13 bases align to TRBD2. The CDR3 is 14 residues long. Germline V lookup: CDR1 KGHSH, CDR2 LQKENI. V shed 6 bases, J shed 4 bases, and the junction held 3 bases outside the gene matches.

This clone was seen a few times. The V and J genes are TRBV2 and TRBJ2-1; a possible D gene is TRBD2 (7 bases). The CDR3 extends over 15 amino acids. Deletions cut 3 bases from V and 6 bases from J, with 15 bases between. Germline loops: CDR1 SNHLY, CDR2 FYNNEI. The CDR3 region is CASSEGQGRVNEQFF. In nucleotides, the CDR3 is TGTGCCAGCAGTGAGGGCCAGGGGAGGGTCAATGAGCAGTTCTTC.